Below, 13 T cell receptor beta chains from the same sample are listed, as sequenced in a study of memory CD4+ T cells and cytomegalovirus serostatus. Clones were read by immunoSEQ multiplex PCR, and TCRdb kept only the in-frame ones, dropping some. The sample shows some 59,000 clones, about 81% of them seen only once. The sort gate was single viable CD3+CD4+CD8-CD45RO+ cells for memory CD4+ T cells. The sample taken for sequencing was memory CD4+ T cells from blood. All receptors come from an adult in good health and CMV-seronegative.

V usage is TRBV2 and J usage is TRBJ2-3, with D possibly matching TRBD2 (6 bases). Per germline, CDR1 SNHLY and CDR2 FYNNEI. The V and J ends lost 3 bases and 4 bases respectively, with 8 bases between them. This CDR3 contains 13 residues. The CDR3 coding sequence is TGTGCCAGCAGTGAGGCTAGCGCAGATACGCAGTATTTT. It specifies CASSEASADTQYF.

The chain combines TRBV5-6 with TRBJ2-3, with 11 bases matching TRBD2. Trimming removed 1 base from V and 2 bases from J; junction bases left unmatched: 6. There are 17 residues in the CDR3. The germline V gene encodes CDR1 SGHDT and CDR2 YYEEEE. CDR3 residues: CASSLHRLAGTTDTQYF. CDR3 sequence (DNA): TGTGCCAGCAGCTTGCACAGACTAGCGGGGACCACAGATACGCAGTATTTT.

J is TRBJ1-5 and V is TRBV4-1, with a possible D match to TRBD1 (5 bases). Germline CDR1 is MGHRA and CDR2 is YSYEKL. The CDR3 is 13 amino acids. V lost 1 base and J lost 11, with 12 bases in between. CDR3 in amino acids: CASSQGEDTAQHF. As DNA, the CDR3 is TGCGCCAGCAGCCAAGGGGAGGACACGGCCCAGCATTTT.

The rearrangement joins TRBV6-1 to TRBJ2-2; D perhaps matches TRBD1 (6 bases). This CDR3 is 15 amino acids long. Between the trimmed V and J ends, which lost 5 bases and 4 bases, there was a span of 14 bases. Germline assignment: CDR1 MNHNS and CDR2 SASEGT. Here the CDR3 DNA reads TGTGCCAGCAGTACCGGACAGACGGGCACCGGGGAGCTGTTTTTT. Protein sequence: CASSTGQTGTGELFF.

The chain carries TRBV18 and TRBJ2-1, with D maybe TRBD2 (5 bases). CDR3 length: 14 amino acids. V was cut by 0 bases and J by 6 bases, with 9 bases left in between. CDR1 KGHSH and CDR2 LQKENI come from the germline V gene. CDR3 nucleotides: TGTGCCAGCTCACCACCGGCTAGCCCCAATGAGCAGTTCTTC. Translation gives CASSPPASPNEQFF.

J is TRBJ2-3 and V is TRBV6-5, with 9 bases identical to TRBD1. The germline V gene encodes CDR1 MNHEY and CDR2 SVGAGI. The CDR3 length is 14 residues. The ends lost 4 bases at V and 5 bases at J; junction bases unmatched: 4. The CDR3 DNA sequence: TGTGCCAGCAGTTCCTGGGACAGGGAAGATACGCAGTATTTT. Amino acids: CASSSWDREDTQYF.

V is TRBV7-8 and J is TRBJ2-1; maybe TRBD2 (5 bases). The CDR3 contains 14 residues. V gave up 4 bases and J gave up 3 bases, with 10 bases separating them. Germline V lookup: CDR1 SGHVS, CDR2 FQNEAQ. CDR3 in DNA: TGTGCCAGCAGCTGGTCGACTATCTACAATGAGCAGTTCTTC. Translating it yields CASSWSTIYNEQFF.

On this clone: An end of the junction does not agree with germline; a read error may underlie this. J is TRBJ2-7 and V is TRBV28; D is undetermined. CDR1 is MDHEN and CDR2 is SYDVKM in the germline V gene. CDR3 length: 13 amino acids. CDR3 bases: TGTGCCAGCAGTTTAGCCAGTTGGCAGGACCCTAACTTC. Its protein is CASSLASWQDPNF. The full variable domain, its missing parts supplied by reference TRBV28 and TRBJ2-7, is DVKVTQSSRYLVKRTGEKVFLECVQDMDHENMFWYRQDPGLGLRLIYFSYDVKMKEKGDIPEGYSVSREKKERFSLILESASTNQTSMYLCASSLASWQDPNFGPGTRLTVT.

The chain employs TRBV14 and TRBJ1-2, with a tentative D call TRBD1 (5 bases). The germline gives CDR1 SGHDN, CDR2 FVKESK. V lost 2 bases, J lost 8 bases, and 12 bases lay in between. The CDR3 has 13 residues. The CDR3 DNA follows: TGTGCCAGCAGCCAACTTCCAAAGGGGGGCTACACCTTC. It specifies CASSQLPKGGYTF. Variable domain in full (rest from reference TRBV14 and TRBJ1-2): EAGVTQFPSHSVIEKGQTVTLRCDPISGHDNLYWYRRVMGKEIKFLLHFVKESKQDESGMPNNRFLAERTGGTYSTLKVQPAELEDSGVYFCASSQLPKGGYTFGSGTRLTVV.

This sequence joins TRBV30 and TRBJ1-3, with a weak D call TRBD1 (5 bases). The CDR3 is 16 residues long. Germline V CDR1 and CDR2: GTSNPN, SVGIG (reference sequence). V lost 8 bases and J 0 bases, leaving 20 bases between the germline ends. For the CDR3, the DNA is TGTGCCGGGTCCTCAGGCGGGACGCTCTCTGGAAACACCATATATTTT. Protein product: CAGSSGGTLSGNTIYF.

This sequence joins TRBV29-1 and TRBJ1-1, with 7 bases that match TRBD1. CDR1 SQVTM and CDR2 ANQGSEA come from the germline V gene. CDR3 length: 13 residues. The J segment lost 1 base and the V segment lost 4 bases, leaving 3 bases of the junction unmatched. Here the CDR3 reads CSVVRTGNTEAFF. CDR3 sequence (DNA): TGCAGCGTTGTAAGGACAGGGAACACTGAAGCTTTCTTT.

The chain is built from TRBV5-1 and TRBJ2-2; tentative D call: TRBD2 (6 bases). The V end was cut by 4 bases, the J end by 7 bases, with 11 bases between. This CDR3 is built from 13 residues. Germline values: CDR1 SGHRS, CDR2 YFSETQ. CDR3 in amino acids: CASSAGPDGELFF. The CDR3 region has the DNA TGCGCCAGCAGCGCGGGACCTGACGGGGAGCTGTTTTTT.

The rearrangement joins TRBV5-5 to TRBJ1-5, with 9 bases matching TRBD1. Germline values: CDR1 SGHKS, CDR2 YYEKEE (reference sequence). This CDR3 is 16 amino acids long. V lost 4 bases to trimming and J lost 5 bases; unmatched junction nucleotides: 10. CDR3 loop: CASSLAYGQGYQPQHF. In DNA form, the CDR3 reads TGTGCCAGCAGCCTAGCCTACGGACAGGGGTATCAGCCCCAGCATTTT.